Following are 4 T cell receptor beta chains from one sample sequenced in a study of T cells in Graves' hyperthyroidism and ophthalmopathy. RNA transcripts provided the source from which TCR beta CDR3 regions were amplified. Primed by the HTBI set, a first-round RT-PCR was run on the TCR CDR3. MiXCR, run by TCRdb on the multiplex PCR reads, gives a single entry per CDR3 protein. The sample lists roughly 660,000 distinct CDR3 sequences, approximately 15% occurring once. The sequencing sample was made of blood. These receptor sequences come from a man aged 45-60 years with Graves' hyperthyroidism.

The CDR3 nucleotides are TGTGCCAGTACCATCATGGGCGGGGTAATCATTGGGGCCAACGTCCTGACTTTC. Protein sequence: CASTIMGGVIIGANVLTF. This chain links TRBV19 with TRBJ2-6; the D gene is possibly TRBD2 (6 bases). Between the trimmed V and J ends, which lost 7 bases and 3 bases, there was a span of 22 bases. The CDR3 totals 18 residues. Germline values: CDR1 LNHDA, CDR2 SQIVND (reference sequence).

This sequence joins TRBV28 and TRBJ1-2, with D perhaps matching TRBD1 (5 bases). Trimming left V 7 bases short and J 2 bases short, with 17 bases between. Germline CDR1 reads MDHEN; CDR2 reads SYDVKM. This CDR3 has 15 residues. As DNA, the CDR3 is TGTGCCAGCATTTCAGGAGGGACCGAGAACTATGGCTACACCTTC. Encoded protein: CASISGGTENYGYTF.

This clonotype has ten or more counts. This rearrangement joins TRBV28 to TRBJ1-4, with D uncertain. Germline V gene lookup returns CDR1 MDHEN and CDR2 SYDVKM. Trimming removed 6 bases from V and 8 bases from J, with 16 bases in between. This CDR3 comprises 14 residues. In DNA, the CDR3 is TGTGCCAGCAGCCGGGGAGGGAGGAGGGAAAAACTGTTTTTT. It encodes CASSRGGRREKLFF. Full variable domain (remainder filled in from reference TRBV28 and TRBJ1-4): DVKVTQSSRYLVKRTGEKVFLECVQDMDHENMFWYRQDPGLGLRLIYFSYDVKMKEKGDIPEGYSVSREKKERFSLILESASTNQTSMYLCASSRGGRREKLFFGSGTQLSVL.

This rearrangement joins TRBV7-8 to TRBJ1-2, with D hard to call. Germline-derived CDR1 and CDR2 are SGHVS and FQNEAQ. The CDR3 is made up of 16 amino acids. Deletions cut 1 base from V and 6 bases from J, with 18 bases between. The CDR3 coding sequence is TGTGCCAGCAGCTTAGAGGTTCCGGGGAATTTCGATGGCTACACCTTC. Its protein product is CASSLEVPGNFDGYTF.